The present T cell receptor beta chain was sequenced within a study of read filtering for tumor transcriptome and immune sequencing (dated by TCRdb to the early 2020s). With regard to the full study: The cohort consisted of approximately 17 male and around 14 female patients, with a mean age of 65.9 years and an age range of about 47 to 90. One of the main goals was to work out a read-filtering strategy for immune repertoire data, in particular whether clonotypes backed by only a single read should be removed. TCR-region mapped reads per sample ranged from about 3.5 to 10.27 million with IR-seq versus only about 85 to 1,300 with RNA-seq. After DNase treatment, whole-transcriptome libraries were prepared with the TruSeq RNA Access Library Prep Kit. Using the same bone marrow samples, the study ran both targeted immune repertoire sequencing and bulk whole-transcriptome sequencing and then compared the TCR repertoires from each method. Under revised international staging, 8 patients fell into R-ISS I, some 15 into R-ISS II and six or seven into R-ISS III. What the authors observed across the whole study: Removing single-read clonotypes increased the correlation between IR-seq and RNA-seq shared clonotype proportions. In IR-seq, single-read clonotypes were 80% to 90% of clonotypes but around 3.6% of total reads; in RNA-seq they were roughly 72% of clonotypes and 35% to 45% of reads. Clonotypes were captured by IR-seq at much higher depth and more reliably than by RNA-seq, and smaller IR-seq throughput was sufficient for identification of most shared clonotypes. The sorted CD138-negative fraction was not purified T cells but a mixed bone marrow immune population.

CDR3 length: 14 amino acids, cysteine to phenylalanine. This entry keeps only the CDR3 DNA: 42 bases, framed from base 1. CDR1 and CDR2 are read off the germline V gene as SGHTA and FQGNSA. Each patient had bone marrow sampled at the time of active disease. Isolation of bone marrow mononuclear cells was performed by Ficoll-Hypaque density gradient centrifugation. CD138-negative cells were obtained by negative selection after labeling with CD138 magnetic microbeads on a MACS separator, removing myeloma plasma cells. The purity of the isolated cells was checked by flow cytometry with CD138 antibodies on an Attune NxT. TRIzol reagent was used to extract total RNA, and a NanoDrop spectrophotometer was used to quantify the extracted RNA. For each patient, the CD138-negative bone marrow sample underwent paired RNA-seq and IR-seq. TCR libraries were constructed from roughly 360 ng RNA using the Immunoverse kit, and molecular barcoded adaptors covering alpha/delta and beta/gamma chains were employed. The same RNA used for transcriptome sequencing was used for TCR library preparation. Sequencing of the TCR libraries was done on an Illumina HiSeq 4000 with 2 x 150 cycles. Regarding the original processing steps: MiXCR aligned TCR reads to human V, D, J and C references and assembled the aligned reads into CDR3 clonotypes, with quality filtering and error correction included. The tcR package in R was used to analyze clonotype counts and gene usage diversity. Raw mapping reads were checked after the RNA-seq reads had been mapped by STAR aligner version 2.5.3a onto the human GRCh37 genome. To test how sequencing depth affected the clonotypes detected, IR-seq fastq files were randomly downsampled with Seqtk 1.3. TCRdb itself trimmed the public reads at Q25 with fastp, ran MiXCR and retained productive beta chains. Entries that share a CDR3 protein sequence are merged under the most common genes and DNA. The V and J calls here are based on TCRdb, not the publication. Here the sample has about 48,000 distinct CDR3 sequences; roughly 19% occur a single time. Clones ranked in the top ten supply 15% to 17% of the sample.

As to this clonotype: The target of this receptor is not known. A much larger clone differs by one base, so this may be a read error.

The TCR comes from a donor at least 40 years old with multiple myeloma. This receptor chain uses TRBV7-2 and TRBJ2-1, and TRBD2 aligns with 16 junction nucleotides. The specimen sequenced was a population of CD138-negative cells sorted from bone marrow. This specimen's cell subset or site label, per the study, means: bone marrow mononuclear cells depleted of CD138+ plasma/myeloma cells by negative magnetic selection. At the DNA level, the sequence is TGTGCCGGGACTAGCGGGAGGGCGCAAGGTGAGCAGTCCTTC. This encodes CAGTSGRAQGEQSF. Where the CDR3 stops, the reference TRBV7-2 and TRBJ2-1 genes take over; the full variable domain is GAGVSQSPSNKVTEKGKDVELRCDPISGHTALYWYRQSLGQGLEFLIYFQGNSAPDKSGLPSDRFSAERTGGSVSTLTIQRTQQEDSAVYLCAGTSGRAQGEQSFGPGTRLTVL.